This T cell receptor (beta chain) originates from a study of cytomegalovirus exposure and HLA in healthy donors. This CDR3 comprises 16 residues. Germline-derived CDR1 and CDR2 are MNHEY and SVGAGI. V was pared by 2 bases and J by 0 bases, with 11 bases between. PCR used 60 Vbeta primers and 13 Jbeta primers. Assay: immunoSEQ multiplex PCR; the TCRdb copy retains only in-frame clones and omits some. The data contain approximately 89,000 clones, roughly 60% of them seen just once; the ten biggest clones take up around 5.5%. J is TRBJ1-3 and V is TRBV6-5, with D possibly being TRBD1 (6 bases). This receptor was taken from a woman in her thirties in good health and CMV-seropositive. Sequenced: PBMCs. The CDR3 sequence is CASSYDYRDSGNTIYF. The CDR3 coding sequence is TGTGCCAGCAGTTACGATTACAGGGACTCTGGAAACACCATATATTTT.